The 22 T cell receptor beta chains in this list originate from one sample, sequenced in a study of cytomegalovirus exposure and HLA in healthy donors (dated by TCRdb to the late 2010s). Library preparation used the immunoSEQ multiplex PCR assay. For the multiplex PCR, a mixture combining 60 forward primers for TCR Vbeta segments and 13 reverse primers for TCR Jbeta segments was used. The source is immuneACCESS, and TCRdb retained only in-frame sequences with V and J called. Part of the clones is not carried over; for the studies checked, unresolved V genes explain less than half of this, and the remainder is unexplained. The sample includes about 180,000 clones, with roughly 70% observed a single time. The ten largest make up about 2.9% of the sample. Sample: PBMCs. These receptors were collected from a male donor in good health and CMV-seronegative.

This clone was picked up a small number of times. The rearrangement links TRBV30 to TRBJ2-6, with D hard to call. Germline V gene lookup returns CDR1 GTSNPN and CDR2 SVGIG (reference sequence). This CDR3 comprises 17 residues. Trimming pared 3 bases from V and 0 bases from J, leaving 15 bases between. CDR3 sequence reads: CAWRPIWPNSGANVLTF. CDR3 bases: TGTGCCTGGAGACCCATCTGGCCCAACTCTGGGGCCAACGTCCTGACTTTC.

CDR3 loop: CASSEVWGGADTQYF. CDR3 DNA sequence: TGTGCCAGCAGTGAAGTATGGGGGGGCGCAGATACGCAGTATTTT. The gene calls are TRBV6-1 and TRBJ2-3; maybe TRBD2 (7 bases). V lost 1 base, J lost 4 bases, and 12 bases lay in between. The CDR3 is made up of 15 amino acids. From germline, CDR1 is MNHNS and CDR2 SASEGT.

This clone has more than one count but fewer than ten. This chain links TRBV7-3 with TRBJ2-1; possibly TRBD2 for D (6 bases). Germline V gives CDR1 SGHTA, CDR2 FQGTGA. The CDR3 has 14 amino acids. V lost 3 bases and J 8 bases, leaving 14 bases between the germline ends. CDR3 sequence (DNA): TGTGCCAGCAGCTTTACCCGGGACTCCCATGAGCAGTTCTTC. It translates to CASSFTRDSHEQFF.

V and J are TRBV7-2 and TRBJ2-3; weak D call: TRBD1 (6 bases). The V end lost 0 bases, the J end lost 7 bases, and 8 bases lay between the germline ends. The CDR3 totals 13 residues. The germline gives CDR1 SGHTA, CDR2 FQGNSA. In nucleotides, the CDR3 is TGTGCCAGCAGCTTAGCAGGACAGCATACGCAGTATTTT. This translates into CASSLAGQHTQYF.

The CDR3 reads CASSLASGRASGEQYF. Here the CDR3 DNA reads TGTGCCAGCAGTTTGGCTAGCGGGAGGGCCTCTGGGGAGCAGTACTTC. The V call is TRBV6-5, the J call TRBJ2-7, with 12 bases lining up with TRBD2. The CDR3 is made up of 16 amino acids. V trimming: 4 bases; J trimming: 7 bases; junction bases outside the gene matches: 11. Germline V CDR1 and CDR2: MNHEY, SVGAGI.

The chain recombines TRBV7-3 with TRBJ2-1, with TRBD2 identical over 14 bases. Germline assignment: CDR1 SGHTA and CDR2 FQGTGA. V was pared by 3 bases and J by 6 bases, with 7 bases of the junction left unmatched. The CDR3 runs to 17 residues. The CDR3 DNA reads as TGTGCCAGCAGCTTGGGACTAGCGGGAGCTGCCGGCAATGAGCAGTTCTTC. Protein product: CASSLGLAGAAGNEQFF.

The rearrangement links TRBV28 to TRBJ1-3; no clear D gene. The CDR3 contains 18 residues. Germline CDR1 and CDR2: MDHEN and SYDVKM. The V end was cut by 2 bases, the J end by 1 base, with 18 bases between. DNA of the CDR3: TGTGCCAGCAGTTTAGAGTCGCAGGAACTCTTTTCTGGAAACACCATATATTTT. Its protein is CASSLESQELFSGNTIYF.

CDR3 residues: CASSLHMGTDTQYF. CDR3 DNA: TGTGCCAGCAGTTTACACATGGGCACAGATACGCAGTATTTT. The chain recombines TRBV27 with TRBJ2-3; D is uncertain. This CDR3 has 14 residues. V was cut by 2 bases and J by 1 base, with 7 bases left in between. From germline, CDR1 is MNHEY and CDR2 SMNVEV (reference sequence).

About this clone itself: The CDR3 ends on some other residue instead of the conserved phenylalanine or tryptophan, so this is likely a read error. The chain couples TRBV28 to TRBJ2-7; 7 bases agree with TRBD1. Trimming took 6 bases from V and 1 from J; bases not matched to a gene: 9. The CDR3 runs to 15 residues. Germline CDR1 is MDHEN and CDR2 is SYDVKM. CDR3 region: CASRQTGWDSYEQYL. The CDR3 nucleotides are TGTGCCAGCAGACAGACAGGGTGGGATTCCTACGAGCAGTACCTC.

This clone came up once. In DNA form, the CDR3 reads TGTGCCAGCAGTTACTTTACAGGGGTGAGGGCTGAAGCTTTCTTT. It encodes CASSYFTGVRAEAFF. The chain combines TRBV6-6 with TRBJ1-1; 7 bases fit TRBD1. The CDR3 spans 15 residues. Germline V gene data show CDR1 as MNHNY and CDR2 as SVGAGI (reference sequence). J lost 6 bases, V lost 1 base, and 8 bases had no gene match.

This clone was counted a few times. This chain connects TRBV18 to TRBJ2-7; D perhaps matches TRBD2 (6 bases). The germline CDR1 and CDR2 sequences are KGHSH and LQKENI. The length of the CDR3 is 13 residues. V was cut by 3 bases and J by 3 bases, with 9 bases left in between. CDR3 amino acids: CASSPSGDYEQYF. The CDR3 DNA follows: TGTGCCAGCTCACCTTCGGGAGACTACGAGCAGTACTTC.

V and J are TRBV5-8 and TRBJ1-1; 7 nucleotides match TRBD1. Germline V CDR1 and CDR2: SGHTS, YDEGEE. V gave up 3 bases and J gave up 1 base; unmatched junction bases: 3. This CDR3 is built from 14 residues. In DNA form, the CDR3 reads TGTGCCAGCAGCTGGGGACAGCCGAACACTGAAGCTTTCTTT. Its protein is CASSWGQPNTEAFF. Together with reference TRBV5-8 and TRBJ1-1, the CDR3 gives the full variable domain: EAGVTQSPTHLIKTRGQQATLRCSPISGHTSVYWYQQALGLGLQFLLWYDEGEERNRGNFPPRFSGRQFPNYSSELNVNALELEDSALYLCASSWGQPNTEAFFGQGTRLTVV.

The chain couples TRBV19 to TRBJ2-1; D gene ambiguous. The germline V gene encodes CDR1 LNHDA and CDR2 SQIVND (reference sequence). The V gene lost 5 bases and the J gene lost 4 bases, with 6 bases spanning the gap. The CDR3 covers 12 residues. DNA for the CDR3: TGTGCCAGTAGTCCTAGATACAATGAGCAGTTCTTC. This gives the protein CASSPRYNEQFF. Full variable domain (remainder filled in from reference TRBV19 and TRBJ2-1): DGGITQSPKYLFRKEGQNVTLSCEQNLNHDAMYWYRQDPGQGLRLIYYSQIVNDFQKGDIAEGYSVSREKKESFPLTVTSAQKNPTAFYLCASSPRYNEQFFGPGTRLTVL.

The chain links TRBV6-5 to TRBJ2-6; TRBD1 matches 7 bases. The germline V gene encodes CDR1 MNHEY and CDR2 SVGAGI. The CDR3 has 15 residues. J lost 2 bases, V lost 7 bases, and 5 bases had no gene match. The chain's CDR3 is CASTPTGAGANVLTF. DNA of the CDR3: TGTGCCAGCACCCCCACAGGGGCTGGGGCCAACGTCCTGACTTTC.

V gene TRBV28 combines with J gene TRBJ1-5; D perhaps matches TRBD1 (5 bases). Germline values: CDR1 MDHEN, CDR2 SYDVKM. The CDR3 totals 14 residues. V lost 7 bases to trimming and J lost 1 base, with 11 bases between them. The CDR3 sequence: CASKSGGSNQPQHF. CDR3 DNA: TGTGCCAGCAAAAGTGGGGGGAGCAATCAGCCCCAGCATTTT. The full variable domain, rest sourced from reference TRBV28 and TRBJ1-5, is DVKVTQSSRYLVKRTGEKVFLECVQDMDHENMFWYRQDPGLGLRLIYFSYDVKMKEKGDIPEGYSVSREKKERFSLILESASTNQTSMYLCASKSGGSNQPQHFGDGTRLSIL.

The chain uses TRBV6-1 and TRBJ2-1; TRBD2 matches at 10 bases. Germline values: CDR1 MNHNS, CDR2 SASEGT. Unmatched junction bases numbered 4, after V lost 3 bases and J lost 8 bases. The CDR3 has 14 residues. CDR3 loop: CASSELGTSDEQFF. Written as DNA, the CDR3 is TGTGCCAGCAGTGAGCTCGGGACTAGCGATGAGCAGTTCTTC.

This sequence joins TRBV27 and TRBJ2-3, with 11 bases lining up with TRBD2. V lost 2 bases and J lost 2; bases outside the gene matches: 9. This CDR3 contains 18 residues. Germline values: CDR1 MNHEY, CDR2 SMNVEV (reference sequence). As DNA, the CDR3 is TGTGCCAGCAGTTTAGGACTAGCGGGTAGAGGAGACACAGATACGCAGTATTTT. Protein: CASSLGLAGRGDTDTQYF.

This clone was detected a few times. This CDR3 is CASSFFDEQYF. CDR3 DNA: TGTGCCAGCAGCTTCTTCGACGAGCAGTACTTC. This chain links TRBV7-3 with TRBJ2-7; unclear D gene. The V end lost 3 bases, the J end lost 5 bases, and 5 bases lay between the germline ends. Looked up from germline, CDR1 is SGHTA and CDR2 is FQGTGA. The CDR3 has 11 residues. The complete variable domain, with remaining parts taken from reference TRBV7-3 and TRBJ2-7, reads GAGVSQTPSNKVTEKGKYVELRCDPISGHTALYWYRQSLGQGPEFLIYFQGTGAADDSGLPNDRFFAVRPEGSVSTLKIQRTERGDSAVYLCASSFFDEQYFGPGTRLTVT.

V and J are TRBV4-1 and TRBJ1-6; 11 bases agree with TRBD1. The CDR3 loop spans 18 amino acids. V shed 2 bases and J 9 bases; nucleotides not matched to a gene: 12. Germline CDR1 reads MGHRA; CDR2 reads YSYEKL. DNA for the CDR3: TGCGCCAGCAGCCAACTCCCTGCGGGGACAGGGGGATTTTCACCCCTCCACTTT. It is translated as CASSQLPAGTGGFSPLHF.

The J gene is TRBJ2-1, the V gene TRBV7-9; the D gene is possibly TRBD2 (6 bases). Per the germline V gene, CDR1 is SEHNR and CDR2 is FQNEAQ (reference sequence). The CDR3 sequence is 18 residues long. V was clipped by 2 bases and J by 12 bases, with 29 bases between them. DNA of the CDR3: TGTGCCAGCAGCTTACCCCCCCTCGGGACTTTGAGGCTGGCCTGGCAGTTCTTC. Translating gives CASSLPPLGTLRLAWQFF.

The V and J genes are TRBV9 and TRBJ1-6; 7 bases fit TRBD1. In germline, CDR1 is SGDLS, CDR2 YYNGEE. The CDR3 is made up of 13 amino acids. V was clipped by 3 bases and J by 8 bases; unmatched bases: 2. This chain's CDR3 is CASSATGDSPLHF. The CDR3 coding sequence is TGTGCCAGCAGCGCCACAGGGGATTCACCCCTCCACTTT. The complete variable domain, with remaining parts taken from reference TRBV9 and TRBJ1-6, reads DSGVTQTPKHLITATGQRVTLRCSPRSGDLSVYWYQQSLDQGLQFLIQYYNGEERAKGNILERFSAQQFPDLHSELNLSSLELGDSALYFCASSATGDSPLHFGNGTRLTVT.

V usage is TRBV7-9 and J usage is TRBJ2-7; D unclear. The CDR3 is 14 residues long. The germline gives CDR1 SEHNR, CDR2 FQNEAQ (reference sequence). V was trimmed by 1 base and J by 1 base, leaving 8 bases between them. CDR3 protein: CASSLVGQSYEQYF. CDR3 nucleotides: TGTGCCAGCAGCTTAGTGGGCCAGTCCTACGAGCAGTACTTC.